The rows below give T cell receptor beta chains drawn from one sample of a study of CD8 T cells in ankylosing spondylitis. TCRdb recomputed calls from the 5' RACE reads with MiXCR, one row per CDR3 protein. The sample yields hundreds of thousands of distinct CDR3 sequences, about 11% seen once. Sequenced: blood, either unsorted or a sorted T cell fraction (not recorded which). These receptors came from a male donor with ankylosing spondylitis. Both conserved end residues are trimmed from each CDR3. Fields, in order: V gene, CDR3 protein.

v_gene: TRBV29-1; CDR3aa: SVVVTQETQY
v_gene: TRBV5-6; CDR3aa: ASSRRDNPNYGYT
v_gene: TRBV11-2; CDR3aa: ASSWFPPLLQGGYT
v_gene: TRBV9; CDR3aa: ASSASGGGYEQY
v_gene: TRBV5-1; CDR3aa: ASSQRGGQHNEQF
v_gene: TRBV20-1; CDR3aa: SVTPGGTEAF
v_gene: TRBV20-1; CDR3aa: SARGVYNEQF
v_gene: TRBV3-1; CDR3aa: ASSRSGTGEETQY
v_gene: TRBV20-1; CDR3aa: SAPQAPGYQPQH
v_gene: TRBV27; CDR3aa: ASRKSSGPVAKNIQY
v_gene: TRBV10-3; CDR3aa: AVRQELNSPLH
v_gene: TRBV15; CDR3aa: ATSLNYGSGNTIY
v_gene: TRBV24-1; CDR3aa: ATSGGSYEQY
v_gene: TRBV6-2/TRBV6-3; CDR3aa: ASSPLTLEQF
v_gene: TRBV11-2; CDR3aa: ASSADRALEAF
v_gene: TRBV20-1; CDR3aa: SARHRVTYGYT